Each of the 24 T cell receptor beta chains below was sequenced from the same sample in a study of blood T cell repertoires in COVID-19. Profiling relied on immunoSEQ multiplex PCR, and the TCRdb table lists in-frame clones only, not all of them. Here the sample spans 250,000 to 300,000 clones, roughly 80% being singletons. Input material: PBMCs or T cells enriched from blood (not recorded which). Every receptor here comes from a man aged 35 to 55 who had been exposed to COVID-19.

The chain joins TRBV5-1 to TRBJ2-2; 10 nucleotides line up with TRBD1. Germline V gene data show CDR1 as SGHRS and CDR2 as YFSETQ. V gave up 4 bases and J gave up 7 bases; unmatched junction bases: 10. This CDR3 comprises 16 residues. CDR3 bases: TGCGCCAGCAGCACCCAAGGGACAGGGGTCGGCGGGGAGCTGTTTTTT. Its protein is CASSTQGTGVGGELFF.

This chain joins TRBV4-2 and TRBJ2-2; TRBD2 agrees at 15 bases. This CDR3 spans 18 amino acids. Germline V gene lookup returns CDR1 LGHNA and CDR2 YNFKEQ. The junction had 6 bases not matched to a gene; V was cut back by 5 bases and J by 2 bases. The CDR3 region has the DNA TGTGCCAGCAGCACCCGGACTAGCGGGAGGGTAAACACCGGGGAGCTGTTTTTT. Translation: CASSTRTSGRVNTGELFF.

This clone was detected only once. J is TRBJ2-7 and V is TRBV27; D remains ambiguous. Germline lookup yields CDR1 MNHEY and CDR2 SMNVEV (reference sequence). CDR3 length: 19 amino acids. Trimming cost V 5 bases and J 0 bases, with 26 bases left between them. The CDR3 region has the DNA TGTGCCAGCAGTGTACGAGGTCGTTTGTCCGGCAGATCCTCCTACGAGCAGTACTTC. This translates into CASSVRGRLSGRSSYEQYF.

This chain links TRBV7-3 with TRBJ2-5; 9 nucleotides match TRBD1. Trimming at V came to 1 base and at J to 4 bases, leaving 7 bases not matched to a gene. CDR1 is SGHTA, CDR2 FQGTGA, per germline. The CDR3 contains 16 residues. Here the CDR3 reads CASSLMGGQGIETQYF. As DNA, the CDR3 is TGTGCCAGCAGCTTAATGGGTGGACAGGGGATAGAGACCCAGTACTTC.

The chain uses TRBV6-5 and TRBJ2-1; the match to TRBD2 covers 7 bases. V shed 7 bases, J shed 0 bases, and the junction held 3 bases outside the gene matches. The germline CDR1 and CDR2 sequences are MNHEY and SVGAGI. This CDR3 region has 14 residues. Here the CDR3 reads CASTGGSSYNEQFF. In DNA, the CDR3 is TGTGCCAGCACGGGCGGGAGCTCCTACAATGAGCAGTTCTTC.

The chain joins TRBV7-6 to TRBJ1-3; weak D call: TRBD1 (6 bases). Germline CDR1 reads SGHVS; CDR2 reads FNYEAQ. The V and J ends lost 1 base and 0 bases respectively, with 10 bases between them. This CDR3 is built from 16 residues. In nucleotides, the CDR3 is TGTGCCAGCAGCTTAGGTGTGACAGGCTCTGGAAACACCATATATTTT. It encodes CASSLGVTGSGNTIYF.

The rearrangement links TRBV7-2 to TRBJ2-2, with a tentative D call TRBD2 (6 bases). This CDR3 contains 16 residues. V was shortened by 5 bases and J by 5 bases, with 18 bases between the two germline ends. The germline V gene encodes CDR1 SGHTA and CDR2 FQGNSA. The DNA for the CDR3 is TGTGCCAGCAGCACGAGGACTATTGGGGGAACCGGGGAGCTGTTTTTT. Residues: CASSTRTIGGTGELFF.

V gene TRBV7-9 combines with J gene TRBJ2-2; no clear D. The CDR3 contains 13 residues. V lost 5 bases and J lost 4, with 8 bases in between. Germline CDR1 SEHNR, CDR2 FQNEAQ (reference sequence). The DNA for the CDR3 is TGTGCCAGCAGCCAATGGAGCACCGGGGAGCTGTTTTTT. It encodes CASSQWSTGELFF.

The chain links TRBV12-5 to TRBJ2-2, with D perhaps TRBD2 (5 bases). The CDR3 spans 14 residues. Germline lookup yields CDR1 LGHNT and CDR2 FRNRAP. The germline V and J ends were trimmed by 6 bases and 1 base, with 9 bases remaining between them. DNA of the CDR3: TGTGCTAGTGGCATCGGACTGAACACCGGGGAGCTGTTTTTT. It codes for CASGIGLNTGELFF.

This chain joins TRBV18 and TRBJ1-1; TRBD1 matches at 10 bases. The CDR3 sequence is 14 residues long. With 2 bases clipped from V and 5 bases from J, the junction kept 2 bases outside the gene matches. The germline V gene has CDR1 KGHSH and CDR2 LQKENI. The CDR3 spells CASSPGTGVTEAFF. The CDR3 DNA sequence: TGTGCCAGCTCACCAGGGACAGGGGTAACTGAAGCTTTCTTT. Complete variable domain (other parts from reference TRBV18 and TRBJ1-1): NAGVMQNPRHLVRRRGQEARLRCSPMKGHSHVYWYRQLPEEGLKFMVYLQKENIIDESGMPKERFSAEFPKEGPSILRIQQVVRGDSAAYFCASSPGTGVTEAFFGQGTRLTVV.

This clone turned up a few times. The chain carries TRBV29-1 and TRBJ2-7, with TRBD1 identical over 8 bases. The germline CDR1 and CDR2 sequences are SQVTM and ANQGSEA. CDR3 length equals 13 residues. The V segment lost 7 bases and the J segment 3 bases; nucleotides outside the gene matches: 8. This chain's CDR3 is CSAETGDNYEQYF. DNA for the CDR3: TGCAGCGCCGAGACAGGGGACAACTACGAGCAGTACTTC.

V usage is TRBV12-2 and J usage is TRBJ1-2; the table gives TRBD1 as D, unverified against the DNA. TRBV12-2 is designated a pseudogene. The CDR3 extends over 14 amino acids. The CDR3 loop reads CASRSEEGGDGYTF. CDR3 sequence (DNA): TGTGCAAGTCGCTCAGAGGAAGGGGGAGATGGCTACACCTTC.

The CDR3 protein is CASGTPNTGELFF. The DNA of the CDR3 is TGTGCCAGCGGGACACCCAACACCGGGGAGCTGTTTTTT. The gene calls are TRBV9 and TRBJ2-2; maybe TRBD1 (6 bases). The CDR3 length is 13 residues. In germline, CDR1 is SGDLS, CDR2 YYNGEE. V lost 7 bases to trimming and J lost 2 bases, with 9 bases between them.

The CDR3 loop is CASSTGTSPTDTQYF. Written as DNA, the CDR3 is TGTGCCAGCAGTACCGGGACTAGCCCCACAGATACGCAGTATTTT. The chain combines TRBV11-2 with TRBJ2-3; 9 bases match TRBD2. Germline trimming cut 6 bases from V and 2 bases from J; bases unmatched to any gene: 6. The CDR3 contains 15 residues. Germline CDR1 and CDR2: SGHAT and FQNNGV. The complete variable domain, with remaining parts taken from reference TRBV11-2 and TRBJ2-3, reads EAGVAQSPRYKIIEKRQSVAFWCNPISGHATLYWYQQILGQGPKLLIQFQNNGVVDDSQLPKDRFSAERLKGVDSTLKIQPAKLEDSAVYLCASSTGTSPTDTQYFGPGTRLTVL.

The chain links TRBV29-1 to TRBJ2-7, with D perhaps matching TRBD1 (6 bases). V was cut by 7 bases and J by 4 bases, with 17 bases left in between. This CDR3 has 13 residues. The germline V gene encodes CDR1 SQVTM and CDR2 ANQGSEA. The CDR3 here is CSANVDRPYEQYF. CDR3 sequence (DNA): TGCAGCGCTAACGTTGACAGGCCGTACGAGCAGTACTTC.

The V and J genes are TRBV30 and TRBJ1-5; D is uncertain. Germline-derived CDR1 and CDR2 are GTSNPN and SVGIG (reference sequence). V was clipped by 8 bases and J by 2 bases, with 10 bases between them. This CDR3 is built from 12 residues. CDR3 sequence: CAASEGNQPQHF. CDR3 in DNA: TGTGCCGCCTCGGAGGGCAATCAGCCCCAGCATTTT.

Written as DNA, the CDR3 is TGCGCCAGCAGCCCCGGGGACATGAACACTGAAGCTTTCTTT. Residues: CASSPGDMNTEAFF. The chain is built from TRBV4-1 and TRBJ1-1; possible D gene TRBD1, 6 bases. Trimming shortened V by 4 bases and J by 0 bases, and 9 bases separated the two germline ends. The CDR3 covers 14 residues. The germline V gene encodes CDR1 MGHRA and CDR2 YSYEKL.

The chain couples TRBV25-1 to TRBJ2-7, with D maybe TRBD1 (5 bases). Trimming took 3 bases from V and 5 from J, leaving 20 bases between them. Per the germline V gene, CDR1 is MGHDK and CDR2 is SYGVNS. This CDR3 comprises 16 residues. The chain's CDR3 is CASSDPPGRATNEQYF. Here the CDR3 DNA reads TGTGCCAGCAGTGATCCACCAGGGCGCGCGACAAACGAGCAGTACTTC.

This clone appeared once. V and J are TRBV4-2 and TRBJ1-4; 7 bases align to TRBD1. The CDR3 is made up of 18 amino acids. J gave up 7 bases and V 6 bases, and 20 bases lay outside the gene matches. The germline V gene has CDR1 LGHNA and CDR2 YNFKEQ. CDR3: CASSHGPPGQFLGEKLFF. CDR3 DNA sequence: TGTGCCAGCAGTCATGGGCCCCCGGGACAGTTTTTGGGTGAAAAACTGTTTTTT.

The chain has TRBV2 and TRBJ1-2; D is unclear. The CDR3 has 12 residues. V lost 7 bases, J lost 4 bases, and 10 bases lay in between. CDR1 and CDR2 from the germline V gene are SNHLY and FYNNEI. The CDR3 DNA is TGTGCCAGCAACGAGCGGCCCTATGGCTACACCTTC. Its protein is CASNERPYGYTF. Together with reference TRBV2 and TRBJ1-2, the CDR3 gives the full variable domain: EPEVTQTPSHQVTQMGQEVILRCVPISNHLYFYWYRQILGQKVEFLVSFYNNEISEKSEIFDDQFSVERPDGSNFTLKIRSTKLEDSAMYFCASNERPYGYTFGSGTRLTVV.

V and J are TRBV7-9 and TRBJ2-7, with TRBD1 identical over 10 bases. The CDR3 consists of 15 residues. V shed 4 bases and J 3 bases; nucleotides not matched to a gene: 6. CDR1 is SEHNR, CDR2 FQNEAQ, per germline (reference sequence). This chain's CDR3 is CASSSRDRGVYEQYF. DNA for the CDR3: TGTGCCAGCAGCTCCCGGGACAGGGGTGTCTACGAGCAGTACTTC.

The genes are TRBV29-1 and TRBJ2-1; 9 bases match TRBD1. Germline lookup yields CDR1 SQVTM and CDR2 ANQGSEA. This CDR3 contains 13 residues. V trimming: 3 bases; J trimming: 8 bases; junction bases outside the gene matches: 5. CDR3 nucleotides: TGCAGCGTTGAGGGACAGGGTGGTGATGAGCAGTTCTTC. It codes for CSVEGQGGDEQFF.

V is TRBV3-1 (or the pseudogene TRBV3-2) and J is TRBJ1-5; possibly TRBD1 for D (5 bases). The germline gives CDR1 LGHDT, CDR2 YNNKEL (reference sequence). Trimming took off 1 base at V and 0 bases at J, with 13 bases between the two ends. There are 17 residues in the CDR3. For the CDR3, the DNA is TGTGCCAGCAGCCAAGGGGGGGGAGGGTATAGCAATCAGCCCCAGCATTTT. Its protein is CASSQGGGGYSNQPQHF.

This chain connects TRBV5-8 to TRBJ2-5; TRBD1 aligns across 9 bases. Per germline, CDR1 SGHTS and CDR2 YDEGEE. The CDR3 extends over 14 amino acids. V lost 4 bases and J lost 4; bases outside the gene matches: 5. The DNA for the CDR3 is TGTGCCAGCAGCGTGGGACAGGGACGAGAGACCCAGTACTTC. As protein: CASSVGQGRETQYF.